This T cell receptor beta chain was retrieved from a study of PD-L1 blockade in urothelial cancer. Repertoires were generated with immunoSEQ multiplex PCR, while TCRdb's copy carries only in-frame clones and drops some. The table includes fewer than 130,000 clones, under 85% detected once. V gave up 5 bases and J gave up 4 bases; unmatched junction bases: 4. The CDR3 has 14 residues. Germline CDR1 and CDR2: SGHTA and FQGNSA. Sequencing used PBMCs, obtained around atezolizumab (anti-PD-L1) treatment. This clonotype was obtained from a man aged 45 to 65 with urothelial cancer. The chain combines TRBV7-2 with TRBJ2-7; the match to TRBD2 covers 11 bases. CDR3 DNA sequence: TGTGCCAGCAGCACTAGCGGGAGTAATTACGAGCAGTACTTC. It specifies CASSTSGSNYEQYF. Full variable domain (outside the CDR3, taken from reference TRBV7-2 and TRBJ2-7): GAGVSQSPSNKVTEKGKDVELRCDPISGHTALYWYRQSLGQGLEFLIYFQGNSAPDKSGLPSDRFSAERTGGSVSTLTIQRTQQEDSAVYLCASSTSGSNYEQYFGPGTRLTVT.